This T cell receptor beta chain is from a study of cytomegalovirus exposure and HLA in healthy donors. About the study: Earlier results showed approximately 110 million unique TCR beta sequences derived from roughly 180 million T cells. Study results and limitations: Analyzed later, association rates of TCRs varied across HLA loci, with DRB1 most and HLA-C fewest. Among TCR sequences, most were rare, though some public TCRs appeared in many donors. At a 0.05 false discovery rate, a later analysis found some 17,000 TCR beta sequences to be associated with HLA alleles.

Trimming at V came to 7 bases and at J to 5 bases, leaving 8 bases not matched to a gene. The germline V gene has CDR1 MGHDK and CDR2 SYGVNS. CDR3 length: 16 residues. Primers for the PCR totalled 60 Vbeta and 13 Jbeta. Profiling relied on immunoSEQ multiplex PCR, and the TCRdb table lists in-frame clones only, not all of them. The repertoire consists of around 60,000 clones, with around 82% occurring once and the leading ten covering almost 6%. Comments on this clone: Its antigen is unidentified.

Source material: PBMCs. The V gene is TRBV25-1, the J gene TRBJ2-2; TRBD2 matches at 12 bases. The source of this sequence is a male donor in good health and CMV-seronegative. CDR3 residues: CASTITSGGYTGELFF. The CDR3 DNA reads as TGTGCCAGCACGATAACTAGCGGGGGGTATACCGGGGAGCTGTTTTTT. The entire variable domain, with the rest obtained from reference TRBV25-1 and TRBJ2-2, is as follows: EADIYQTPRYLVIGTGKKITLECSQTMGHDKMYWYQQDPGMELHLIHYSYGVNSTEKGDLSSESTVSRIRTEHFPLTLESARPSHTSQYLCASTITSGGYTGELFFGEGSRLTVL.